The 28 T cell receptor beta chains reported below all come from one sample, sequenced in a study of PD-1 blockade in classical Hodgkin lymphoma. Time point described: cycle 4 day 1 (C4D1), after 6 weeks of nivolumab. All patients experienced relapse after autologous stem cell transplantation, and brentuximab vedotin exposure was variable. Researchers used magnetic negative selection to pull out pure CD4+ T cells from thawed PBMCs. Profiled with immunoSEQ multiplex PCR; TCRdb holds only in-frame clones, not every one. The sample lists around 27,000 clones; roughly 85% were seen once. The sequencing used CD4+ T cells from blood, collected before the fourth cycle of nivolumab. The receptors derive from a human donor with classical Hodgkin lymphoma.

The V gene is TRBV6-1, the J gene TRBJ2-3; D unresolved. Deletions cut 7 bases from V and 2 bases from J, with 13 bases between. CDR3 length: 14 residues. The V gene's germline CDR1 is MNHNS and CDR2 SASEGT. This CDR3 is CASKVPANTDTQYF. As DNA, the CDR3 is TGTGCCAGCAAGGTACCAGCGAACACAGATACGCAGTATTTT.

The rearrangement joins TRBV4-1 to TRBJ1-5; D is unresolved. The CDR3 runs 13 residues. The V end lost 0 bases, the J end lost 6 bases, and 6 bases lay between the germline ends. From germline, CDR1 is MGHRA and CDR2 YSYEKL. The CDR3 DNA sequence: TGCGCCAGCAGCCAAGATATGCGTCAGCCCCAGCATTTT. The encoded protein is CASSQDMRQPQHF.

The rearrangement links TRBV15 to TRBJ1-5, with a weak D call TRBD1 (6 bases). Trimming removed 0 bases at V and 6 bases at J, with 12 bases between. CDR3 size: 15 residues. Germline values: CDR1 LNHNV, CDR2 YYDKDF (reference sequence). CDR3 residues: CATSRDDRMGQPQHF. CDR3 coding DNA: TGTGCCACCAGCAGAGATGACAGGATGGGTCAGCCCCAGCATTTT.

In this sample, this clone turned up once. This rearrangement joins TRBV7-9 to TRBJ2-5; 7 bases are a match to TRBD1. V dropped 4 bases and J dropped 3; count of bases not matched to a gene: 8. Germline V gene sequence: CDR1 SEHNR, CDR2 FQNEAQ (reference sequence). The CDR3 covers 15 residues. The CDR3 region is CASSSNWGQKETQYF. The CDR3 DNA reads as TGTGCCAGCAGCTCTAATTGGGGACAGAAAGAGACCCAGTACTTC.

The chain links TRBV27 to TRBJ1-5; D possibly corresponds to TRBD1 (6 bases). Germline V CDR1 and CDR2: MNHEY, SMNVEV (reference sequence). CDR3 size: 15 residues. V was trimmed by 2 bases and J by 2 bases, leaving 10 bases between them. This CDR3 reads CASSLKPGGNQPQHF. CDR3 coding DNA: TGTGCCAGCAGTTTAAAGCCAGGGGGCAATCAGCCCCAGCATTTT.

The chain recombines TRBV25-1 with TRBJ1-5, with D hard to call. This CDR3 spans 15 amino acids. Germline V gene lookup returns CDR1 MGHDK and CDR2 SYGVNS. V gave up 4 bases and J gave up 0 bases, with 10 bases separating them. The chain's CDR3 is CASSVGGNSNQPQHF. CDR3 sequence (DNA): TGTGCCAGCAGTGTAGGAGGGAATAGCAATCAGCCCCAGCATTTT.

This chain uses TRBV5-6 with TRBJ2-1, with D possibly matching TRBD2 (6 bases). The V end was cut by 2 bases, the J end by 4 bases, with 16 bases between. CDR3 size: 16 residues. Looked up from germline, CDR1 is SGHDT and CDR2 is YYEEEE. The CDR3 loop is CASSLRIDGSYNEQFF. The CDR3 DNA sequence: TGTGCCAGCAGCTTAAGGATCGACGGGAGTTACAATGAGCAGTTCTTC.

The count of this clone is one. The CDR3 loop is CASRTGQGPNSPLHF. In DNA, the CDR3 is TGTGCCAGCAGGACGGGACAGGGGCCGAATTCACCCCTCCACTTT. The genes are TRBV6-5 and TRBJ1-6; 10 nucleotides agree with TRBD1. The trim removed 6 bases at V and 7 bases at J, leaving 6 bases unmatched. In germline, CDR1 is MNHEY, CDR2 SVGAGI. The CDR3 extends over 15 amino acids.

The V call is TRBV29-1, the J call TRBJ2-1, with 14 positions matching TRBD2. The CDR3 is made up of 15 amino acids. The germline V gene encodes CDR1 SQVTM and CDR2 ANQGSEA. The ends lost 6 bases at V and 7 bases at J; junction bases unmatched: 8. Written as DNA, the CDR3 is TGCAGCGTAAAGCGGGGACTAGCGGGAGTGAATGAGCAGTTCTTC. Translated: CSVKRGLAGVNEQFF.

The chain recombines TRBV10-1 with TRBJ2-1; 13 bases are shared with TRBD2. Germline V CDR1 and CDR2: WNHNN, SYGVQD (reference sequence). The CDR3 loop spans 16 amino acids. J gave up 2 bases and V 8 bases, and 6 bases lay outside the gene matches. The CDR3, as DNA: TGCGCCAGCGGGGGACTAGCGGGATCCACCTACAATGAGCAGTTCTTC. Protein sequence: CASGGLAGSTYNEQFF.

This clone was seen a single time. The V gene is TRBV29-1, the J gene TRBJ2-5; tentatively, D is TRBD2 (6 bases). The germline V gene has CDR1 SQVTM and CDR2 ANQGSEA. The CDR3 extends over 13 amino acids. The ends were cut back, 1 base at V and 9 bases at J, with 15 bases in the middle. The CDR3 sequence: CSVEVGGARAQYF. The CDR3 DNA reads TGCAGCGTTGAAGTGGGAGGAGCACGGGCCCAGTACTTC. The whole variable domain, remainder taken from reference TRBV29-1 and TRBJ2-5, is SAVISQKPSRDICQRGTSLTIQCQVDSQVTMMFWYRQQPGQSLTLIATANQGSEATYESGFVIDKFPISRPNLTFSTLTVSNMSPEDSSIYLCSVEVGGARAQYFGPGTRLLVL.

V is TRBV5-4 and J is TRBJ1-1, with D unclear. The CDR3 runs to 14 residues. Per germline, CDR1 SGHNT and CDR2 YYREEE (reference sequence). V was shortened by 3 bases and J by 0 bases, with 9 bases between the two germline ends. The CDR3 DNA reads TGTGCCAGCAGCTCAGAAATCTTGAACACTGAAGCTTTCTTT. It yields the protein CASSSEILNTEAFF. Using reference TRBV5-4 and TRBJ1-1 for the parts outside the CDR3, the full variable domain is ETGVTQSPTHLIKTRGQQVTLRCSSQSGHNTVSWYQQALGQGPQFIFQYYREEENGRGNFPPRFSGLQFPNYSSELNVNALELDDSALYLCASSSEILNTEAFFGQGTRLTVV.

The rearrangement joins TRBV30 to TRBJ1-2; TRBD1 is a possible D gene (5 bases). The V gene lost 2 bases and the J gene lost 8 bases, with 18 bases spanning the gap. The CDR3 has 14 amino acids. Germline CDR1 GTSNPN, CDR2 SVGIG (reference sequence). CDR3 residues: CAWSRGPGRGGYTF. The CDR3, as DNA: TGTGCCTGGAGTCGGGGCCCCGGACGGGGGGGCTACACCTTC.

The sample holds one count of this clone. CDR3 protein: CASSFRLAGKTGELFF. The CDR3 coding sequence is TGTGCCAGCAGCTTCCGGCTAGCGGGAAAAACCGGGGAGCTGTTTTTT. The chain combines TRBV7-2 with TRBJ2-2; 9 nucleotides match TRBD2. The CDR3 sequence is 16 residues long. V dropped 3 bases and J dropped 5; count of bases not matched to a gene: 7. CDR1 is SGHTA and CDR2 is FQGNSA in the germline V gene.

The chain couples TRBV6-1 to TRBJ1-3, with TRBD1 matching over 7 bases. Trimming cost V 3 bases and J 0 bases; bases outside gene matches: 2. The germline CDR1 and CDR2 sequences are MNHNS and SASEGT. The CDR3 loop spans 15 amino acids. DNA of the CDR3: TGTGCCAGCAGTGATTGGACAGGCTCTGGAAACACCATATATTTT. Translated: CASSDWTGSGNTIYF.

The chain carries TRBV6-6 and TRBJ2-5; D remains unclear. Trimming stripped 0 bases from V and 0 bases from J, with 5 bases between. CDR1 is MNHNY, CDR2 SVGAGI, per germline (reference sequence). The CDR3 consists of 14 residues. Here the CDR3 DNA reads TGTGCCAGCAGTTACTCCTCCCACCAAGAGACCCAGTACTTC. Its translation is CASSYSSHQETQYF.

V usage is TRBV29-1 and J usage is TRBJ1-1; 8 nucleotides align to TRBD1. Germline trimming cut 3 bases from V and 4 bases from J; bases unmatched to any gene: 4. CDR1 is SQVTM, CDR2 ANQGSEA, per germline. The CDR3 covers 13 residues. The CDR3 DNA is TGCAGCGTTGACAGGGGGCTCGTCACTGAAGCTTTCTTT. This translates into CSVDRGLVTEAFF.

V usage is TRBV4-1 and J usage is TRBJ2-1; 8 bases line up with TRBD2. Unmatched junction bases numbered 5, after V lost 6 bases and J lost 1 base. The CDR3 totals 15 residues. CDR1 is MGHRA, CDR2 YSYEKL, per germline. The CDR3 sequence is CASSRSGGSYNEQFF. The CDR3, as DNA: TGCGCCAGCAGTCGCAGCGGGGGATCCTACAATGAGCAGTTCTTC.

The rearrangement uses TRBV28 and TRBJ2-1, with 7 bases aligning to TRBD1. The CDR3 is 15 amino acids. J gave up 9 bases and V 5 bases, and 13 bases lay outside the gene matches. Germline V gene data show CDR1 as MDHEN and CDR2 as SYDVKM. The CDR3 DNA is TGTGCCAGCAGTCTCGACAGGGTGAGAGGTCGTGAGCAGTTCTTC. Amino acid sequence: CASSLDRVRGREQFF.

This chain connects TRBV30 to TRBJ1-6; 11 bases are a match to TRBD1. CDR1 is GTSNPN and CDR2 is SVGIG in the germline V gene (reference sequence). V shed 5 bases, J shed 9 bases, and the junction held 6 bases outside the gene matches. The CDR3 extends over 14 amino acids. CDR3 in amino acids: CAWDRDRGTSPLHF. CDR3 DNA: TGTGCCTGGGATAGGGACAGGGGGACTTCACCCCTCCACTTT.

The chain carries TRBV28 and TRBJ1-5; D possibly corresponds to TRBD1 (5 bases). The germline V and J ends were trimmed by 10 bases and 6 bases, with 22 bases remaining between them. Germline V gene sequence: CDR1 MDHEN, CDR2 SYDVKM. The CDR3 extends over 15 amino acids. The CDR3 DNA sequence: TGTGCCACCACCTCAACTGGACGGGGGACTCAGCCCCAGCATTTT. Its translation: CATTSTGRGTQPQHF.

The CDR3 here is CASSSSGTGITGELFF. For the CDR3, the DNA is TGTGCCAGCAGCTCATCCGGGACAGGGATCACCGGGGAGCTGTTTTTT. This chain joins TRBV11-3 and TRBJ2-2; 9 bases line up with TRBD1. J was trimmed by 4 bases and V by 4 bases; bases with no gene match: 7. Germline V gene lookup returns CDR1 SGHNT and CDR2 YENEEA. The CDR3 extends over 16 amino acids. The entire variable domain, with the rest obtained from reference TRBV11-3 and TRBJ2-2, is as follows: EAGVVQSPRYKIIEKKQPVAFWCNPISGHNTLYWYLQNLGQGPELLIRYENEEAVDDSQLPKDRFSAERLKGVDSTLKIQPAELGDSAVYLCASSSSGTGITGELFFGEGSRLTVL.

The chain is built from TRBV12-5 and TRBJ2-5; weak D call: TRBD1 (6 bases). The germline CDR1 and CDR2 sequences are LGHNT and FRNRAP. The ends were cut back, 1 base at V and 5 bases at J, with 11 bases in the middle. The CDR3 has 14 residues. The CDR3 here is CASGLGRQAETQYF. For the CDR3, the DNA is TGTGCTAGTGGTTTGGGAAGACAGGCGGAGACCCAGTACTTC.

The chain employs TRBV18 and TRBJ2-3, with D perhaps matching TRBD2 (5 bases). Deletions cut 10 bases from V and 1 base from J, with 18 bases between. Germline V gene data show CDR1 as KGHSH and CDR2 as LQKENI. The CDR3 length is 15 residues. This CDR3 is CATSSRGLGTDTQYF. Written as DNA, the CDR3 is TGTGCCACCTCGAGTCGGGGTTTGGGCACAGATACGCAGTATTTT.

Here the CDR3 DNA reads TGTGCCAGCAGCGGAAGAGAGGAGCAGCCCCAGCATTTT. Translated, it gives CASSGREEQPQHF. The V and J genes are TRBV6-6 and TRBJ1-5; D is uncertain. The germline V gene encodes CDR1 MNHNY and CDR2 SVGAGI (reference sequence). CDR3 length: 13 residues. V was trimmed by 6 bases and J by 7 bases, leaving 13 bases between them.

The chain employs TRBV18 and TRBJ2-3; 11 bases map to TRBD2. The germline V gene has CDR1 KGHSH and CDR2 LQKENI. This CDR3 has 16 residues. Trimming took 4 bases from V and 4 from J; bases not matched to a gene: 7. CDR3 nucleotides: TGTGCCAGCTCACTCTTAGCGGGAGGGCCCGCAGATACGCAGTATTTT. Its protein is CASSLLAGGPADTQYF.

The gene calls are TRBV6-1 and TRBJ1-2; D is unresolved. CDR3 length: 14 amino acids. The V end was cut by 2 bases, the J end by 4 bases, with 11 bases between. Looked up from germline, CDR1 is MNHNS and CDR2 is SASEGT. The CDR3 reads CASSERLGIYGYTF. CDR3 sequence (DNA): TGTGCCAGCAGTGAACGACTGGGGATCTATGGCTACACCTTC.

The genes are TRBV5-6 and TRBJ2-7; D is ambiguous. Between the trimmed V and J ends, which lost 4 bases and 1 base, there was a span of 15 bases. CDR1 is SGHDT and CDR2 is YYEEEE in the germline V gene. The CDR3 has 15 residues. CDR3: CASSTPSRPSYEQYF. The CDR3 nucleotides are TGTGCCAGCAGCACCCCCTCTCGGCCGTCCTACGAGCAGTACTTC.